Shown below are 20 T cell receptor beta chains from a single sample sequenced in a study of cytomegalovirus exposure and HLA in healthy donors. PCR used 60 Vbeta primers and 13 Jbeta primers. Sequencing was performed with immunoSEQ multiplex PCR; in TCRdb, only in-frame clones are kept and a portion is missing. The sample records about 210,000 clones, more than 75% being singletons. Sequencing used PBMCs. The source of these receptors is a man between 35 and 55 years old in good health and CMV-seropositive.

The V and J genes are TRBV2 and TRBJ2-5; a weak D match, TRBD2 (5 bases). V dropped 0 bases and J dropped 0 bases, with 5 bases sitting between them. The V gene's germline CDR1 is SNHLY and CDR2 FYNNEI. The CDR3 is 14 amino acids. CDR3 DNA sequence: TGTGCCAGCAGTGAAGCGCGGGACCAAGAGACCCAGTACTTC. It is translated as CASSEARDQETQYF.

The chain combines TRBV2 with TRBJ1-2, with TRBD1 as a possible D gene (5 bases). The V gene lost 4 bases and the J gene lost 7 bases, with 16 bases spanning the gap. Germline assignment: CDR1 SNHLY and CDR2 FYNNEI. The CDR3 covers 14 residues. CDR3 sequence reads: CASSGTGVLAGYTF. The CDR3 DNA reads TGTGCCAGCAGTGGTACGGGGGTTCTTGCTGGCTACACCTTC.

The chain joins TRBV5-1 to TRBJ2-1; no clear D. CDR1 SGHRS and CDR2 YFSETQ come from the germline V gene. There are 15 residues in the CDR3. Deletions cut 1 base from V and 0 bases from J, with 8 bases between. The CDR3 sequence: CASSLKQSSYNEQFF. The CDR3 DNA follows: TGCGCCAGCAGCTTGAAACAGAGCTCCTACAATGAGCAGTTCTTC.

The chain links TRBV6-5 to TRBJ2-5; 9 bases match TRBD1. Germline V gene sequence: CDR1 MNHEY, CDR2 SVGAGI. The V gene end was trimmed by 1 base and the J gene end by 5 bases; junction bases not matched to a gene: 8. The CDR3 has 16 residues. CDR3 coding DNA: TGTGCCAGCAGTTACTTCACAGGGGGCGCGGGGGAGACCCAGTACTTC. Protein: CASSYFTGGAGETQYF.

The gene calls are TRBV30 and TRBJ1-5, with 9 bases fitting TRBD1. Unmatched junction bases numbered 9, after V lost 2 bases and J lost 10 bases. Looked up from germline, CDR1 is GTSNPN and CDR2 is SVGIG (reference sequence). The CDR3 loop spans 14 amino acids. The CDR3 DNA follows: TGTGCCTGGAGTTCCGGACAGGGGTTCTTCCCCCAGCATTTT. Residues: CAWSSGQGFFPQHF.

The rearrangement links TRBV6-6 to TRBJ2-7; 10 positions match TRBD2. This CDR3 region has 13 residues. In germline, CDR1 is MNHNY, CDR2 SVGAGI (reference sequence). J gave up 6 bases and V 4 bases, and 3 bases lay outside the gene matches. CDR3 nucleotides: TGTGCCAGCAGTTGGGGACTAGCGCCCGAGCAGTACTTC. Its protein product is CASSWGLAPEQYF.

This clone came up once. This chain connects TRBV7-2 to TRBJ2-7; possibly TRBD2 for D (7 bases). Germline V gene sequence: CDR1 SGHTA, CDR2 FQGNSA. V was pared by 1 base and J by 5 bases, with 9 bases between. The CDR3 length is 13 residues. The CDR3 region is CASSLGGGHEQYF. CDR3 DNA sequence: TGTGCCAGCAGCTTAGGGGGGGGCCACGAGCAGTACTTC.

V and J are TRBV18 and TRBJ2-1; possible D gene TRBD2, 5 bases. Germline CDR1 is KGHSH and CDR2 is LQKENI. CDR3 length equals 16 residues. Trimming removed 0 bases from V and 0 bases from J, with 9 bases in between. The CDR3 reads CASSPPEGLSYNEQFF. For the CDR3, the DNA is TGTGCCAGCTCACCACCCGAGGGCCTCTCCTACAATGAGCAGTTCTTC.

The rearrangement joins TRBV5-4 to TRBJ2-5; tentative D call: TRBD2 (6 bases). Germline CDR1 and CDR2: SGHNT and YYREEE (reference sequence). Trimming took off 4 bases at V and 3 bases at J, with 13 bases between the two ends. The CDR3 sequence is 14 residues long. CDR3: CASSPAASEETQYF. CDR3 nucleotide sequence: TGTGCCAGCAGCCCGGCAGCTAGCGAAGAGACCCAGTACTTC.

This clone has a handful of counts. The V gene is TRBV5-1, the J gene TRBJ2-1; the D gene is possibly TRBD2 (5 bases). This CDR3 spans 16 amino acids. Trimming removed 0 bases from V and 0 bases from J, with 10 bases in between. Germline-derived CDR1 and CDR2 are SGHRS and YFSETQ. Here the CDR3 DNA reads TGCGCCAGCAGCTTGGCCGGACTGAGCTCCTACAATGAGCAGTTCTTC. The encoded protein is CASSLAGLSSYNEQFF.

The CDR3 nucleotides are TGTGCCAGCAGTGAAGTCCCTAGTGATACGCAGTATTTT. Its translation is CASSEVPSDTQYF. The rearrangement joins TRBV25-1 to TRBJ2-3; no firm D call. Trimming removed 2 bases at V and 6 bases at J, with 9 bases between. This CDR3 is 13 amino acids long. Germline CDR1 and CDR2: MGHDK and SYGVNS.

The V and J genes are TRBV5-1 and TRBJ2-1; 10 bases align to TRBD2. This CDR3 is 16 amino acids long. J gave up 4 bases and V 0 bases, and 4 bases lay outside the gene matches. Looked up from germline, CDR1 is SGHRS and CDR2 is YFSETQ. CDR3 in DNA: TGCGCCAGCAGCTTGGGGACTAGCGGAGCTTACAATGAGCAGTTCTTC. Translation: CASSLGTSGAYNEQFF. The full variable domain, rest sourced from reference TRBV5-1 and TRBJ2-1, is KAGVTQTPRYLIKTRGQQVTLSCSPISGHRSVSWYQQTPGQGLQFLFEYFSETQRNKGNFPGRFSGRQFSNSRSEMNVSTLELGDSALYLCASSLGTSGAYNEQFFGPGTRLTVL.

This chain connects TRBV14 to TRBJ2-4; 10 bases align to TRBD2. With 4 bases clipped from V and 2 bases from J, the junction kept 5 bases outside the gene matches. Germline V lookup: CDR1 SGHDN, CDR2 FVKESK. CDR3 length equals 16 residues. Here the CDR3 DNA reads TGTGCCAGCAGCCGCGGGACTAGCGCGTCCAAAAACATTCAGTACTTC. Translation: CASSRGTSASKNIQYF.

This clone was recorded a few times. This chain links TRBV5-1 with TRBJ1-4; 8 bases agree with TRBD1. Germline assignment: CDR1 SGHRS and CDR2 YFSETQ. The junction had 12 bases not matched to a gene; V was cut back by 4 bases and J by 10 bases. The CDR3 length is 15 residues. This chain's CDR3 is CASSELTGGMGKLFF. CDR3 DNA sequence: TGCGCCAGCAGCGAATTAACAGGGGGTATGGGAAAACTGTTTTTT.

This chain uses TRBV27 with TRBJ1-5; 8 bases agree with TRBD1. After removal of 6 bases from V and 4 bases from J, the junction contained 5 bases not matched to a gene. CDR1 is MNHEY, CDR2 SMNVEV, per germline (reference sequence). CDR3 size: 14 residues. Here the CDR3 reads CASSHRGMNQPQHF. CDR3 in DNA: TGTGCCAGCAGCCACAGGGGGATGAATCAGCCCCAGCATTTT.

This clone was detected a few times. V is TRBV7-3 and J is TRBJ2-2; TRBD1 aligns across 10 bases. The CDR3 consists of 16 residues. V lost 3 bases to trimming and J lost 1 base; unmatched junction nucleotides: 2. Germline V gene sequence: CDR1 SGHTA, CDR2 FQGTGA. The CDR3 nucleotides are TGTGCCAGCAGCTTGACAGGGGGCCTGAACACCGGGGAGCTGTTTTTT. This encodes CASSLTGGLNTGELFF.

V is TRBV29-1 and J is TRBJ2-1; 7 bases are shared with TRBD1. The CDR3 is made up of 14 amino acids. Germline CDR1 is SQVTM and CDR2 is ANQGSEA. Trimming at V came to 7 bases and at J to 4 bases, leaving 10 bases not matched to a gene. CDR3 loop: CSATPGQTYNEQFF. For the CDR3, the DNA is TGCAGCGCAACCCCGGGACAGACTTACAATGAGCAGTTCTTC.

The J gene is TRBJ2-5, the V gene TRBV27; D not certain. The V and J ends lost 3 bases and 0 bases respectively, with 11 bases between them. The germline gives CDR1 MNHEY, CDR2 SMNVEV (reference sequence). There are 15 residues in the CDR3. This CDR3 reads CASSLVPPNQETQYF. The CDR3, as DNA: TGTGCCAGCAGTTTGGTCCCCCCTAACCAAGAGACCCAGTACTTC.

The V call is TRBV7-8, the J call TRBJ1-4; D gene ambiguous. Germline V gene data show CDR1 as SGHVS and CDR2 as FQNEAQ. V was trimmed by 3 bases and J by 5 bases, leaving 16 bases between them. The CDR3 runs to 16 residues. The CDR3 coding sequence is TGTGCCAGCAGCTTTATGACATCCCCCGTGAATGAAAAACTGTTTTTT. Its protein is CASSFMTSPVNEKLFF.

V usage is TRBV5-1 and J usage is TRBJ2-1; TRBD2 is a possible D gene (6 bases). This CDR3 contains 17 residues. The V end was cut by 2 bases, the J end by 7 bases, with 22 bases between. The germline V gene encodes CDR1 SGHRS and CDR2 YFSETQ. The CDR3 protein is CASSLTGTLAALNEQFF. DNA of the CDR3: TGCGCCAGCAGCTTAACCGGGACTCTAGCCGCCCTGAATGAGCAGTTCTTC.